This passage covers 23 T cell receptor beta chains from one sample sequenced in a study of somatic mutations in T cells in chronic GVHD. Libraries were prepared by immunoSEQ multiplex PCR; TCRdb keeps only in-frame clonotypes and omits some of them. Here the sample spans around 13,000 clones, about 80% being singletons. The sequenced sample was Vbeta20-negative CD4+ T cells from blood. The receptors derive from a male patient in his fifties or sixties with chronic graft-versus-host disease. Some T cells may trace back to the graft donor.

This clone is a singleton in its sample. The chain combines TRBV7-2 with TRBJ2-6; no reliable D call. Germline CDR1 SGHTA, CDR2 FQGNSA. This CDR3 is built from 15 residues. Deletions cut 4 bases from V and 4 bases from J, with 11 bases between. CDR3 loop: CASSWAAAGANVLTF. CDR3 nucleotides: TGTGCCAGCAGCTGGGCCGCCGCAGGGGCCAACGTCCTGACTTTC.

This chain links TRBV19 with TRBJ1-1; maybe TRBD1 (6 bases). The CDR3 covers 15 residues. Germline CDR1 and CDR2: LNHDA and SQIVND (reference sequence). V lost 3 bases, J lost 0 bases, and 11 bases lay in between. CDR3 nucleotide sequence: TGTGCCAGTAGTATCTGGACAGATTTGAACACTGAAGCTTTCTTT. It specifies CASSIWTDLNTEAFF.

The chain employs TRBV6-1 and TRBJ2-3; D may be TRBD1 (6 bases). This CDR3 region has 15 residues. CDR1 MNHNS and CDR2 SASEGT come from the germline V gene. V lost 2 bases and J 3 bases, leaving 12 bases between the germline ends. The CDR3 region is CASSEPLGGTDTQYF. The CDR3 nucleotides read TGTGCCAGCAGTGAACCTCTAGGGGGAACAGATACGCAGTATTTT.

The rearrangement joins TRBV7-9 to TRBJ1-2, with D possibly being TRBD1 (5 bases). The CDR3 consists of 17 residues. Trimming pared 1 base from V and 4 bases from J, leaving 19 bases between. The V gene's germline CDR1 is SEHNR and CDR2 FQNEAQ (reference sequence). The CDR3 protein is CASSLGREWGPLYGYTF. CDR3 nucleotide sequence: TGTGCCAGCAGCTTAGGGAGGGAGTGGGGCCCACTCTATGGCTACACCTTC.

The chain employs TRBV6-5 and TRBJ2-4; 9 nucleotides match TRBD1. This CDR3 region has 14 residues. Germline V gives CDR1 MNHEY, CDR2 SVGAGI. V was clipped by 7 bases and J by 7 bases; unmatched bases: 8. The CDR3 region has the DNA TGTGCCAGCAACACCCCCGGGACAGGGAACATTCAGTACTTC. This gives the protein CASNTPGTGNIQYF.

The rearrangement links TRBV5-6 to TRBJ1-5, with D perhaps TRBD1 (5 bases). V lost 1 base to trimming and J lost 5 bases, with 16 bases between them. CDR1 SGHDT and CDR2 YYEEEE come from the germline V gene. The CDR3 runs to 16 residues. CDR3 residues: CASSLSGGGSDQPQHF. CDR3 nucleotide sequence: TGTGCCAGCAGCTTGTCTGGGGGGGGGTCGGATCAGCCCCAGCATTTT.

The rearrangement links TRBV19 to TRBJ1-2; TRBD1 is a possible D gene (6 bases). Germline V gene data show CDR1 as LNHDA and CDR2 as SQIVND (reference sequence). The CDR3 is 14 amino acids. V was pared by 5 bases and J by 2 bases, with 12 bases between. The CDR3 sequence is CASSGQGSNYGYTF. CDR3 nucleotide sequence: TGTGCCAGTAGTGGGCAGGGGAGCAACTATGGCTACACCTTC.

The chain joins TRBV10-3 to TRBJ2-7, with D perhaps matching TRBD2 (6 bases). Germline V lookup: CDR1 ENHRY, CDR2 SYGVKD. The CDR3 runs to 13 residues. V dropped 8 bases and J dropped 7 bases, with 18 bases sitting between them. CDR3 protein: CAIGRRVAGEQYF. CDR3 bases: TGTGCCATCGGACGACGGGTGGCGGGGGAGCAGTACTTC.

The chain employs TRBV15 and TRBJ2-7; possibly TRBD1 for D (5 bases). Trimming took off 5 bases at V and 5 bases at J, with 16 bases between the two ends. The CDR3 is 14 residues long. CDR1 and CDR2 from the germline V gene are LNHNV and YYDKDF (reference sequence). The CDR3 sequence is CATSWGFNGHEQYF. The DNA for the CDR3 is TGTGCCACCAGCTGGGGCTTTAACGGGCACGAGCAGTACTTC.

The rearrangement uses TRBV6-1 and TRBJ2-5; 9 positions match TRBD2. Trimming at V came to 6 bases and at J to 4 bases, leaving 6 bases not matched to a gene. The CDR3 runs to 14 residues. Germline CDR1 is MNHNS and CDR2 is SASEGT. The DNA for the CDR3 is TGTGCCAGCAGACCCGCGGGGGGGACAGAGACCCAGTACTTC. As protein: CASRPAGGTETQYF.

The V call is TRBV5-6, the J call TRBJ2-7; a possible D gene is TRBD1 (5 bases). CDR1 is SGHDT, CDR2 YYEEEE, per germline. The CDR3 runs to 14 residues. Between the trimmed V and J ends, which lost 2 bases and 5 bases, there was a span of 14 bases. This CDR3 reads CASSLTQVTHEQYF. The CDR3 DNA sequence: TGTGCCAGCAGCTTAACACAGGTCACCCACGAGCAGTACTTC. Using reference TRBV5-6 and TRBJ2-7 for the parts outside the CDR3, the full variable domain is DAGVTQSPTHLIKTRGQQVTLRCSPKSGHDTVSWYQQALGQGPQFIFQYYEEEERQRGNFPDRFSGHQFPNYSSELNVNALLLGDSALYLCASSLTQVTHEQYFGPGTRLTVT.

About this clone itself: Additional DNA sequences in this sample encode the identical CDR3. The chain carries TRBV10-3 and TRBJ1-2; tentative D call: TRBD1 (5 bases). Germline assignment: CDR1 ENHRY and CDR2 SYGVKD. V was clipped by 0 bases and J by 8 bases, with 10 bases between them. CDR3 length: 13 amino acids. CDR3 DNA: TGTGCCATCAGTGAGTCGGGTCAGGGCGGCTACACCTTC. It is translated as CAISESGQGGYTF.

This clone was picked up a small number of times. The rearrangement joins TRBV29-1 to TRBJ2-3, with D possibly matching TRBD2 (5 bases). CDR1 SQVTM and CDR2 ANQGSEA come from the germline V gene. Trimming took 6 bases from V and 3 from J, leaving 16 bases between them. This CDR3 has 14 residues. The CDR3 nucleotides read TGCAGCGTCCTAGTAAAGGGCGGGACAGATACGCAGTATTTT. As protein: CSVLVKGGTDTQYF.

This clone rates as medium-sized (0.01 to 0.1%). The junction and the germline gene differ at one end; a read error may be behind it. The chain combines TRBV18 with TRBJ1-1; D is ambiguous. The V gene's germline CDR1 is KGHSH and CDR2 LQKENI. The CDR3 runs to 13 residues. In nucleotides, the CDR3 is TGTGCCAGCTCACCACGGCTGAACGCTGAAGCTTTCTTT. This codes for CASSPRLNAEAFF.

The J gene is TRBJ2-3, the V gene TRBV7-3; 10 positions agree with TRBD2. V shed 5 bases, J shed 1 base, and the junction held 6 bases outside the gene matches. Germline V CDR1 and CDR2: SGHTA, FQGTGA. The CDR3 runs 16 residues. CDR3 loop: CASSPTSGIGTDTQYF. DNA for the CDR3: TGTGCCAGCAGCCCCACTAGCGGGATCGGCACAGATACGCAGTATTTT.

This chain links TRBV5-4 with TRBJ2-1, with 11 bases lining up with TRBD2. This CDR3 is built from 16 residues. V was clipped by 8 bases and J by 0 bases; unmatched bases: 7. The germline V gene has CDR1 SGHNT and CDR2 YYREEE (reference sequence). DNA for the CDR3: TGTGCCAGAAGGGGACTAGCGGAGCTCTCCTACAATGAGCAGTTCTTC. It translates to CARRGLAELSYNEQFF.

V and J are TRBV28 and TRBJ2-7; TRBD1 matches 8 bases. The CDR3 has 15 residues. V lost 5 bases to trimming and J lost 0 bases; unmatched junction nucleotides: 6. The germline V gene encodes CDR1 MDHEN and CDR2 SYDVKM. This chain's CDR3 is CASSPGQVYSYEQYF. The CDR3 DNA sequence: TGTGCCAGCAGTCCGGGACAGGTCTACTCCTACGAGCAGTACTTC.

The chain uses TRBV7-8 and TRBJ1-2; perhaps TRBD1 as D (6 bases). The CDR3 has 15 residues. The V end lost 7 bases, the J end lost 0 bases, and 15 bases lay between the germline ends. CDR1 and CDR2 (germline): SGHVS, FQNEAQ. The CDR3 loop is CASILTPGANYGYTF. CDR3 DNA sequence: TGTGCCAGCATCCTTACTCCAGGGGCTAACTATGGCTACACCTTC.

J is TRBJ2-1 and V is TRBV18, with 12 bases identical to TRBD1. Germline-derived CDR1 and CDR2 are KGHSH and LQKENI. V trimming: 3 bases; J trimming: 6 bases; junction bases outside the gene matches: 9. The CDR3 spans 17 residues. The CDR3 loop is CASSPSFGTGGLNEQFF. As DNA, the CDR3 is TGTGCCAGCTCACCCTCTTTTGGGACAGGGGGCCTCAATGAGCAGTTCTTC.

V gene TRBV2 combines with J gene TRBJ1-5, with D hard to call. The CDR3 spans 17 residues. Germline CDR1 and CDR2: SNHLY and FYNNEI. V lost 2 bases, J lost 5 bases, and 19 bases lay in between. The CDR3 nucleotides are TGTGCCAGCAGTGAACGAGGGTGGGGAGGACCTCATCAGCCCCAGCATTTT. Encoded protein: CASSERGWGGPHQPQHF.

The chain has TRBV29-1 and TRBJ1-2; TRBD1 might be the D (6 bases). Trimming left V 7 bases short and J 0 bases short, with 15 bases between. CDR1 and CDR2 (germline): SQVTM, ANQGSEA. This CDR3 region has 14 residues. DNA for the CDR3: TGCAGCGGGGGGGGCGCGGAAGCTAACTATGGCTACACCTTC. Translated, it gives CSGGGAEANYGYTF.

The J gene is TRBJ2-7, the V gene TRBV4-1, with 11 positions matching TRBD1. J was trimmed by 1 base and V by 3 bases; bases with no gene match: 8. CDR1 is MGHRA and CDR2 is YSYEKL in the germline V gene. This CDR3 has 17 amino acids. The CDR3 reads CASSHGVGTGGSYEQYF. Written as DNA, the CDR3 is TGCGCCAGCAGCCATGGAGTTGGGACAGGGGGTTCCTACGAGCAGTACTTC.

The V and J genes are TRBV19 and TRBJ1-1; D unresolved. Germline values: CDR1 LNHDA, CDR2 SQIVND (reference sequence). This CDR3 is built from 15 residues. Trimming shortened V by 6 bases and J by 5 bases, and 19 bases separated the two germline ends. The CDR3 protein is CASRPSRAQWTEAFF. CDR3 DNA: TGTGCCAGTAGGCCCTCGAGGGCCCAGTGGACTGAAGCTTTCTTT.